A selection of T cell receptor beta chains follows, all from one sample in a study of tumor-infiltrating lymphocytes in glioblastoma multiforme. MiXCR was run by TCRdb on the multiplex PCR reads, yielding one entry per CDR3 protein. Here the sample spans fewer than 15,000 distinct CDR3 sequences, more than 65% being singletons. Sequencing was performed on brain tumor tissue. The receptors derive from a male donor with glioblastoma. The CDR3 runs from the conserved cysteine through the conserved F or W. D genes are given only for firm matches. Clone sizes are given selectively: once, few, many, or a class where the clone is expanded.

TGTGCCAGCAGTCTCGAGAGGGGGGGCCCTAACACCGGGGAGCTGTTTTTT,CASSLERGGPNTGELFF,TRBV6-5,-,TRBJ2-2,-
TGCAGCGTTGAGGGGCCGGACAGACTCTCCTACAATGAGCAGTTCTTC,CSVEGPDRLSYNEQFF,TRBV29-1,-,TRBJ2-1,-
TGTGCCAGCAGTTACGGGTTTGGGGGGAGGAATGAAGCTTTCTTT,CASSYGFGGRNEAFF,TRBV6-2/TRBV6-3,medium-sized,TRBJ1-1,-
TGCAGCGTTATGGGGTACAATGAGCAGTTCTTC,CSVMGYNEQFF,TRBV29-1,-,TRBJ2-1,-
TGCAGTGCCGAACCTCGTACAAGGACTGAAGCTTTCTTT,CSAEPRTRTEAFF,TRBV20-1,-,TRBJ1-1,-
TGCAGTGCTAACTCTGACTCCCACTCTTCCTACGAGCAGTACTTC,CSANSDSHSSYEQYF,TRBV20-1,medium-sized,TRBJ2-7,-
TGTGCCAGCAGCCGTAGCGGGCAGAGGGTCGGGGAGCTGTTTTTT,CASSRSGQRVGELFF,TRBV12-3/TRBV12-4,-,TRBJ2-2,TRBD2
TGCAGTGCTAGAGCAGTGACGGGTTTCGGGAATGAGCAGTTCTTC,CSARAVTGFGNEQFF,TRBV20-1,-,TRBJ2-1,-
TGCGCCAGCAGACAAGATCGATACAGAGGAGACTATGGCTACACCTTC,CASRQDRYRGDYGYTF,TRBV4-1,-,TRBJ1-2,-
TGTGCCAGCAGCTTCCTGCGGGGGGCGGGAACCGGGGAACTGTTCTTT,CASSFLRGAGTGELFF,TRBV11-2,-,TRBJ2-2,TRBD2
TGTGCCAGCAGTAGGACAGGGGACTCTGGAAACACCATATATTTT,CASSRTGDSGNTIYF,TRBV6-6,-,TRBJ1-3,TRBD1
TGTGCCAGCAGCCTAAGGGGACAGTTAGGAACTGAAGCTTTCTTT,CASSLRGQLGTEAFF,TRBV11-2,-,TRBJ1-1,TRBD1
TGTGCCAGCAGCTTAGGGACAGGGTCATATTCTGAGCAGTTCTTC,CASSLGTGSYSEQFF,TRBV11-2,-,TRBJ2-1,TRBD1
TGTGCCAGCAGCTTTGGCTTTGGTATCGGAGGGGACAATGAGCAGTTCTTC,CASSFGFGIGGDNEQFF,TRBV11-2,-,TRBJ2-1,-
TGTGCCAGCAGCCCGGGGTCCTACAGAGGGTCACCCCTCCACTTT,CASSPGSYRGSPLHF,TRBV11-2,-,TRBJ1-6,-
TGTGCCTGGAGTGTAACAACAGATGGGGCCAACGTCCTGACTTTC,CAWSVTTDGANVLTF,TRBV30,medium-sized,TRBJ2-6,-
TGTACCAGCAGCTTGGAGAGTAGAACCACAGATATGCAGTGTTTT,CTSSLESRTTDMQCF,TRBV5-4,-,TRBJ2-3,-
TGTGCCTGCAGGGACGGGCGGGACCTAAACACCGGGGAGCTGTTTTTC,CACRDGRDLNTGELFF,TRBV6-2/TRBV6-3,-,TRBJ2-2,-
TGTGCCAGCACCCTGGGAGGGTGTGAACAGTTCTTC,CASTLGGCEQFF,TRBV12-3/TRBV12-4,few,TRBJ2-1,TRBD2
TGCGCCAGCAGTGAGGGGGCAGGCGATACGCAGTATTTT,CASSEGAGDTQYF,TRBV10-1,-,TRBJ2-3,-
TGCGCCAGCAGCCCGGGGGACGGAACCTTCTACGAGCAGTACTTC,CASSPGDGTFYEQYF,TRBV5-1,many,TRBJ2-7,-
TGTGCCAGCAGCTTAGCGCGCCTGGACAGGGTGTATAAGCAGTACTTC,CASSLARLDRVYKQYF,TRBV11-1,-,TRBJ2-7,TRBD1
TGTGCCAGCAGCTTAGATTCTGAAATACGGGAGCAGTACTTC,CASSLDSEIREQYF,TRBV11-2,many,TRBJ2-7,-
TGCGCCAGCAGCCTGGGCCCACAGGGAACCCAAGAGACCCAGTACTTC,CASSLGPQGTQETQYF,TRBV5-1,many,TRBJ2-5,-
TGTGCAAGCGGATCCAGGGAGGGGATTTGGGATGAGCAGTTCTTC,CASGSREGIWDEQFF,TRBV12-3/TRBV12-4,-,TRBJ2-1,TRBD2
TGCAGCGTCAGCTCGGACTCCTCCGGCTACACCTTC,CSVSSDSSGYTF,TRBV29-1,-,TRBJ1-2,-
TGCAGCGTCCCCCGGGACAGGGGGTCAGATACGCAGTATTTT,CSVPRDRGSDTQYF,TRBV29-1,many,TRBJ2-3,TRBD1
TGTGCCAGCAGCCGAAGCGCCGCGTGGGGCAATGAGCAGTTCTTC,CASSRSAAWGNEQFF,TRBV11-3,-,TRBJ2-1,-
TGTGCCAGCAGCTTAGAGGTTAGCTCCTACAATGAGCAGTTCTTC,CASSLEVSSYNEQFF,TRBV11-2,large,TRBJ2-1,-
TGTGCCAGCATCTCACTGGTGGACAGTAGCCAGTTTTTT,CASISLVDSSQFF,TRBV11-2,-,TRBJ1-5,-
TGTGCCAGCAGCTTCTCTAGCCTAGCACTATACGAGCAGTACTTC,CASSFSSLALYEQYF,TRBV11-2,large,TRBJ2-7,-
TGTGCCAGCTCACCCGGACGGAGCACAGATACGCAGTATTTT,CASSPGRSTDTQYF,TRBV18,many,TRBJ2-3,-
TGTGCCAGCAGCCAAGATAAGATCGGGACAGGGGGATTGGGGGGGCGAGAGACCCAGTACTTC,CASSQDKIGTGGLGGRETQYF,TRBV4-2,once,TRBJ2-5,TRBD1
TGCAGCGTTGCCAGGGACAAAGAATCACCCCTGCACTTC,CSVARDKESPLHF,TRBV29-1,-,TRBJ1-6,-
TGTGTCAACAGTGAGTCGTATGCAGATACACAGTATTTT,CVNSESYADTQYF,TRBV10-3,-,TRBJ2-3,-
TGCAGCGCATCCGAGCGGACTAGCGAAGCCTACGAGCAGTACTTC,CSASERTSEAYEQYF,TRBV20-1,-,TRBJ2-7,TRBD2
TGCGCCAGCAGCCAAGAACCCGGACAATCTGGGGCTAACGTCCTGACTTTC,CASSQEPGQSGANVLTF,TRBV4-3,once,TRBJ2-6,-
TGTGCCAGCAGCCTTTTCGGACAGGTAGACACAGAGCAGTACTTC,CASSLFGQVDTEQYF,TRBV11-1,-,TRBJ2-7,TRBD1
TGTGCCAGCAGTGAACAGCGCCATCCAACTAATGAAAAACTGTTTTTT,CASSEQRHPTNEKLFF,TRBV6-1,few,TRBJ1-4,-
TGCAGTGCCAGCCAAGGGGAGCCCTACAATGGGCAGTTCTTC,CSASQGEPYNGQFF,TRBV29-1,-,TRBJ2-1,-
TGTGCCAGCAGCTCAGGCCGGACTAGCGGGGGGAATGAGCAGTTCTTC,CASSSGRTSGGNEQFF,TRBV11-2,-,TRBJ2-1,TRBD2
TGTGCCAGCAGCTTAGGTCCGGGACAGATCTATGGCTACACCTTC,CASSLGPGQIYGYTF,TRBV11-2,-,TRBJ1-2,TRBD1
TGTGCCAGCAGTTTATATGTGCGGACAGGGAACACCGAGGAGCTGTTTTTT,CASSLYVRTGNTEELFF,TRBV27,-,TRBJ2-2,TRBD1
TGTGCCATCATTGAGAATGACAGGGGATCCTACGAGCAGTACTTC,CAIIENDRGSYEQYF,TRBV10-3,once,TRBJ2-7,TRBD1